This T cell receptor beta chain was captured in a study of T cell responses to AZD1222 COVID-19 vaccine. Findings and limits, study-wide: Vaccine-related CD4 TCRs covered spike, predominating at 160-218 and 743-854.

Looked up from germline, CDR1 is SNHLY and CDR2 is FYNNEI. V lost 6 bases, J lost 6 bases, and 10 bases stayed unmatched. The CDR3 totals 15 residues. Clones were read by immunoSEQ multiplex PCR, and TCRdb kept only the in-frame ones, dropping some. The table has about 77,000 clones, roughly 90% seen once; the top ten hold approximately 5%. Comment on this clone: What it recognizes is unknown.

Sequenced here: peripheral blood, sampled 28 days after the second AZD1222 dose. The receptor was isolated from an adult who received the AZD1222 COVID-19 vaccine. The chain joins TRBV2 to TRBJ2-2; 7 nucleotides agree with TRBD2. CDR3 sequence (DNA): TGTGCCAGCAGCGAAACTTCCGGGAGGCCCGGGGAGCTGTTTTTT. It codes for CASSETSGRPGELFF.